This T cell receptor (beta chain) appears in the sequencing data of a study of PD-1 blockade in mismatch repair-deficient tumors. Every patient had mismatch repair deficiency by PCR or immunohistochemistry. TCRs were sequenced from three patients responding to pembrolizumab. The data were produced by immunoSEQ multiplex PCR, yet TCRdb's version contains in-frame clones alone and is incomplete. The sample consists of more than 90,000 clones, 65% to 80% of them appearing once. Between the trimmed V and J ends, which lost 4 bases and 5 bases, there was a span of 11 bases. Germline assignment: CDR1 SEHNR and CDR2 FQNEAQ (reference sequence). The CDR3 is made up of 13 amino acids. Regarding the study as a whole: Rapid post-treatment expansion, then contraction, generally preceding radiologic response, marked tumor-resident clones.

Concerning this clone itself: Its matching antigen is unknown.

This TCR was recovered from an adult with mismatch repair-deficient cancer. The source material was peripheral blood, sampled approximately 64 weeks after starting pembrolizumab. V gene TRBV7-9 combines with J gene TRBJ1-1; D not resolved. The CDR3 sequence is CASSSFTGTEAFF. DNA for the CDR3: TGTGCCAGCAGCTCCTTTACGGGGACTGAAGCTTTCTTT.